The 10 T cell receptor beta chains listed next were all sequenced from one sample in a study of cytomegalovirus exposure and HLA in healthy donors (dated by TCRdb to 2016 to 2017). The protocol used for the library was the immunoSEQ multiplex PCR assay. TCRdb stores this immuneACCESS table with in-frame sequences only. Part of the clones is absent; in the studies checked, under half of the shortfall reflects unresolved V genes, and no reason is known for the rest. In all, the sample holds some 120,000 clones, and 85% to 90% of those were seen once. The ten largest account for over 3% of the sample. Specimen: PBMCs. Every receptor here comes from a man younger than 40 in good health and CMV-seronegative.

V and J are TRBV6-1 and TRBJ1-2; D gene ambiguous. Germline CDR1 MNHNS, CDR2 SASEGT. CDR3 length equals 15 residues. Deletions cut 2 bases from V and 5 bases from J, with 15 bases between. CDR3 nucleotides: TGTGCCAGCAGTGAAAACAGAGCGTGGACTTATGGCTACACCTTC. Its protein is CASSENRAWTYGYTF.

The V gene is TRBV12-5, the J gene TRBJ2-7; D is unresolved. V was cut by 4 bases and J by 3 bases, with 13 bases left in between. Germline values: CDR1 LGHNT, CDR2 FRNRAP. This CDR3 spans 14 amino acids. CDR3: CASGSPTGFYEQYF. The CDR3, as DNA: TGTGCTAGTGGTTCGCCGACGGGTTTCTACGAGCAGTACTTC.

About this clone: Within the sample, other DNA sequences also encode this same CDR3. CDR3 loop: CASSTDSYEQYF. As DNA, the CDR3 is TGTGCCAGTAGTACCGACAGCTACGAGCAGTACTTC. The chain links TRBV19 to TRBJ2-7; maybe TRBD1 (5 bases). Germline V gene lookup returns CDR1 LNHDA and CDR2 SQIVND (reference sequence). The V end lost 4 bases, the J end lost 3 bases, and 7 bases lay between the germline ends. This CDR3 spans 12 amino acids.

This clone was seen once. The chain combines TRBV7-2 with TRBJ2-1, with 12 bases matching TRBD2. The germline V gene encodes CDR1 SGHTA and CDR2 FQGNSA. The CDR3 runs 18 residues. V lost 3 bases, J lost 8 bases, and 14 bases stayed unmatched. CDR3 sequence: CASSFLNALAGGLDEQFF. CDR3 DNA: TGTGCCAGCAGCTTTCTAAACGCACTAGCGGGGGGTCTTGATGAGCAGTTCTTC.

The V call is TRBV4-1, the J call TRBJ2-5; 7 bases map to TRBD1. Germline CDR1 reads MGHRA; CDR2 reads YSYEKL. CDR3 length: 16 amino acids. The ends lost 0 bases at V and 4 bases at J; junction bases unmatched: 8. CDR3 nucleotide sequence: TGCGCCAGCAGCCAAGACGGAGACAGGGTTCTAGAGACCCAGTACTTC. Translation: CASSQDGDRVLETQYF.

This rearrangement joins TRBV2 to TRBJ2-1; D is unclear. The V gene's germline CDR1 is SNHLY and CDR2 FYNNEI. The V and J ends lost 7 bases and 7 bases respectively, with 11 bases between them. CDR3 length: 12 residues. CDR3 nucleotides: TGTGCCAGCACCGTTAGAGAAAATGAGCAGTTCTTC. It specifies CASTVRENEQFF.

The chain carries TRBV5-4 and TRBJ2-7, with 7 bases that match TRBD1. From germline, CDR1 is SGHNT and CDR2 YYREEE (reference sequence). This CDR3 comprises 14 residues. V lost 0 bases and J lost 2; bases outside the gene matches: 2. The DNA for the CDR3 is TGTGCCAGCAGCTTGGGGGACAGACCCTACGAGCAGTACTTC. Its translation: CASSLGDRPYEQYF.

The CDR3 sequence: CASSYPGRSYTF. The CDR3 DNA follows: TGTGCCAGCAGTTACCCGGGGAGGAGCTACACCTTC. This rearrangement joins TRBV6-5 to TRBJ1-2; D is unclear. The germline V gene encodes CDR1 MNHEY and CDR2 SVGAGI. Trimming shortened V by 2 bases and J by 9 bases, and 10 bases separated the two germline ends. This CDR3 comprises 12 residues.

The sample holds a few counts of this clone. The gene calls are TRBV27 and TRBJ1-2, with no clear D. Per the germline V gene, CDR1 is MNHEY and CDR2 is SMNVEV (reference sequence). Trimming pared 6 bases from V and 7 bases from J, leaving 18 bases between. The CDR3 covers 14 residues. The CDR3 spells CASSSSVTGSGYTF. CDR3 nucleotide sequence: TGTGCCAGCAGCTCGAGCGTGACGGGAAGTGGCTACACCTTC.

The chain recombines TRBV28 with TRBJ2-7, with D maybe TRBD2 (5 bases). V was pared by 8 bases and J by 3 bases, with 20 bases between. Looked up from germline, CDR1 is MDHEN and CDR2 is SYDVKM. This CDR3 has 15 amino acids. CDR3 in DNA: TGTGCCAGCTGCTCTCAGGTTTCCGGGAACTACGAGCAGTACTTC. As protein: CASCSQVSGNYEQYF.